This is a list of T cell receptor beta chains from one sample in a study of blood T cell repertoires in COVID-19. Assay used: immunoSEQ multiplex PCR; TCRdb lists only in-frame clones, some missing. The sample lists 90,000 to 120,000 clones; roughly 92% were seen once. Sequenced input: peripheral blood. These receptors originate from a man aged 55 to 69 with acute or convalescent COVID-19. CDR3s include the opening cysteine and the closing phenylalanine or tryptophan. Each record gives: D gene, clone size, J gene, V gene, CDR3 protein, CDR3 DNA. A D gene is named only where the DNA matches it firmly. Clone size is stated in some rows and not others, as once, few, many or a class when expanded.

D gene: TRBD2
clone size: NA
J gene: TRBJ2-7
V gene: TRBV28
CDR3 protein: CASSLSLGLDLSYEQYF
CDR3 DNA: TGTGCCAGCAGTCTATCCCTTGGACTAGACCTCTCCTACGAGCAGTACTTC

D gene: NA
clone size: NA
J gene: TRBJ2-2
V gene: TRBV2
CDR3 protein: CASSDQRSANTGELFF
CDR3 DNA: TGTGCCAGCAGTGACCAGCGGTCCGCGAACACCGGGGAGCTGTTTTTT

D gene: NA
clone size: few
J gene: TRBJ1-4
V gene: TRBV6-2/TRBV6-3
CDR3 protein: CASSYRMREKLFF
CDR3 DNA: TGTGCCAGCAGTTATAGGATGCGGGAAAAACTGTTTTTT

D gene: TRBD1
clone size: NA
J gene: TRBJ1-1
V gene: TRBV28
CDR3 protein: CASRGPRRQGAHGGANTEAFF
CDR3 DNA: TGTGCCAGCAGGGGACCGAGAAGACAGGGGGCGCATGGTGGCGCGAACACTGAAGCTTTCTTT

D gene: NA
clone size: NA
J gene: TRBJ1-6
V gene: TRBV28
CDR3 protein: CASSPIMRVPPNSPLHF
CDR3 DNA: TGTGCCAGCAGCCCAATCATGAGGGTTCCCCCCAATTCACCCCTCCACTTT

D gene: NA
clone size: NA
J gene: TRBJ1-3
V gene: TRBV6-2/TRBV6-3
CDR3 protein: CASSLANSGNTIYF
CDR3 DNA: TGTGCCAGCAGTCTAGCTAACTCTGGAAACACCATATATTTT

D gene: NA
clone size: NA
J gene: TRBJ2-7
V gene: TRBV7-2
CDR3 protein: CASSLADWYEQYF
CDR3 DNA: TGTGCCAGCAGCTTAGCGGACTGGTACGAGCAGTACTTC

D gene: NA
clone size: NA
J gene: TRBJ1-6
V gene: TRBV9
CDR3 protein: CASSPRFNSPLHF
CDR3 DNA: TGTGCCAGCAGCCCCAGGTTCAATTCACCCCTCCACTTT

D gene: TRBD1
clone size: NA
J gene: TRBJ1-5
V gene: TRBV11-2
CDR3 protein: CASSPGQGARFQPQHF
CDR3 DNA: TGTGCCAGCAGCCCGGGACAGGGGGCGAGATTTCAGCCCCAGCATTTT

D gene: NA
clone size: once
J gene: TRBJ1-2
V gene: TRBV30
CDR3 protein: CAWSGSGYDGYTF
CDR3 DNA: TGTGCCTGGAGTGGTAGCGGATACGATGGCTACACCTTC

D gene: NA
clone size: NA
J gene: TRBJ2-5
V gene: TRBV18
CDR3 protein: CASSPGRAETQYF
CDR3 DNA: TGTGCCAGCTCACCAGGCAGGGCGGAGACCCAGTACTTC

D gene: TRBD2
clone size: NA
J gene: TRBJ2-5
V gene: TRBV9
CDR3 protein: CASSPSGRGGAQYF
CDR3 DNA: TGTGCCAGCAGCCCCAGCGGGAGGGGCGGGGCCCAGTACTTC

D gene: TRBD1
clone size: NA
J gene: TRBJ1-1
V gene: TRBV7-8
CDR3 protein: CASSSTGGETFF
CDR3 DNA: TGTGCCAGCAGCTCTACAGGGGGAGAAACTTTCTTT

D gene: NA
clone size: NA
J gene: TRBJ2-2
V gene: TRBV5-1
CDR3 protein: CASSFEGAGSGELFF
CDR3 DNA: TGCGCCAGCAGCTTCGAGGGTGCGGGATCCGGGGAGCTGTTTTTT

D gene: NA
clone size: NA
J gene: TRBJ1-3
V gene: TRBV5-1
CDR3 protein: CASSLGTLKGDTIYF
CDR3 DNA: TGCGCCAGCAGCTTGGGGACCCTTAAGGGAGACACCATATATTTT

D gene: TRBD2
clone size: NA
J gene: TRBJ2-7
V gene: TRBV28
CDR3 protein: CASRRGRAREQYF
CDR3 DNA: TGTGCCAGCAGGCGCGGGAGGGCCCGAGAGCAGTACTTC

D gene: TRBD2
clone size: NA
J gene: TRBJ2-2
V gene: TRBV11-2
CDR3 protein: CASSLERGLGSGSGTGELFF
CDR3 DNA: TGTGCCAGCAGCTTAGAGAGAGGGCTAGGTAGCGGGAGCGGTACCGGGGAGCTGTTTTTT

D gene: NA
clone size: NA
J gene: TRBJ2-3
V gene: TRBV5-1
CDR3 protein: CASSFLSTDTQYF
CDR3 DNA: TGCGCCAGCAGCTTTCTTAGCACAGATACGCAGTATTTT

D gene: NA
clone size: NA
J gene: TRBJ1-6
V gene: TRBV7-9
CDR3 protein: CASSAYSSPLHF
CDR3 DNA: TGTGCCAGCAGCGCCTACAGCTCACCCCTCCACTTT

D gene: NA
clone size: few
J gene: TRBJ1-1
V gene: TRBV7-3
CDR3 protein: CASSLRGGGEAFF
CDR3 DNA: TGTGCCAGCAGCTTAAGGGGGGGAGGCGAAGCTTTCTTT

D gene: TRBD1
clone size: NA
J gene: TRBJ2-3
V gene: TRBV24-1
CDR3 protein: CATSDLSRGITDTQYF
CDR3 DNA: TGTGCCACCAGTGATTTATCCAGGGGGATCACAGATACGCAGTATTTT

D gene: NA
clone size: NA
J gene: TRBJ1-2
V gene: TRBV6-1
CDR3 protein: CASSDGEEIHGYTF
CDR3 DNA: TGTGCCAGCAGTGATGGTGAGGAGATCCATGGCTACACCTTC

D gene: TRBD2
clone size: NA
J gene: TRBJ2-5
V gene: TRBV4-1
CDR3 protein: CASSQLETSKETQYF
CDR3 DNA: TGCGCCAGCAGCCAATTGGAGACTAGCAAAGAGACCCAGTACTTC

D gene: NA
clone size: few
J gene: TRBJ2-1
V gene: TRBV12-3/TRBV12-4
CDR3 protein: CASSQLDGTEQFF
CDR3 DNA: TGTGCCAGCAGTCAGCTCGACGGGACAGAGCAGTTCTTC

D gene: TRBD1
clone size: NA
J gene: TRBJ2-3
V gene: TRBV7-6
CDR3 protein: CASSLAEGGGGDTQYF
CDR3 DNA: TGTGCCAGCAGCTTAGCGGAAGGGGGCGGTGGAGATACGCAGTATTTT

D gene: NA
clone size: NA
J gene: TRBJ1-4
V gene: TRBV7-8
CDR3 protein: CASSLDTNRVGEEKLFF
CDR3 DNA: TGTGCCAGCAGCTTAGATACCAACAGGGTAGGCGAAGAAAAACTGTTTTTT

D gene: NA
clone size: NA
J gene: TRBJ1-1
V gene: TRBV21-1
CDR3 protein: CASSKAPHGRTGGTEAFF
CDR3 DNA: TGTGCCAGCAGCAAAGCACCCCACGGACGTACCGGAGGGACTGAAGCTTTCTTT

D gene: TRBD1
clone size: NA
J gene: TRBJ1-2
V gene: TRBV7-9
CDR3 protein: CASSLAGQGSGYGYTF
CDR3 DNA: TGTGCCAGCAGCTTAGCGGGACAGGGGAGCGGCTATGGCTACACCTTC

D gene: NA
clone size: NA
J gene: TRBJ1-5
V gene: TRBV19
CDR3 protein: CASSMQGRDQPQHF
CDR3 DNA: TGTGCCAGTAGTATGCAGGGGAGGGATCAGCCCCAGCATTTT

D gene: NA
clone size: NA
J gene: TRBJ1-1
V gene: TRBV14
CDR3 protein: CASSQPRRNTEAFF
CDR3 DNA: TGTGCCAGCAGCCAACCCAGGCGTAACACTGAAGCTTTCTTT

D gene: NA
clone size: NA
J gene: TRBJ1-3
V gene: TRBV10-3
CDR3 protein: CAISENYGRGLSGNTIYF
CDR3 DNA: TGTGCCATCAGTGAGAATTATGGACGCGGACTCTCTGGAAACACCATATATTTT

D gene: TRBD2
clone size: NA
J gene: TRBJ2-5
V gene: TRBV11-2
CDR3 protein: CASSPQFSSGRLQETQYF
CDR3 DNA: TGTGCCAGCAGCCCTCAATTCTCTAGCGGGAGACTCCAAGAGACCCAGTACTTC

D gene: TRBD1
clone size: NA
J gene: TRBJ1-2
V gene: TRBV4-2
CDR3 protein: CASSQQQGAPGYTF
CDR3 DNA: TGTGCCAGCAGCCAACAACAGGGGGCCCCTGGCTACACCTTC

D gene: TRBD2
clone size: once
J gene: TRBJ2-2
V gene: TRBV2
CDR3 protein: CASSDGGAGELFF
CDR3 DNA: TGTGCCAGCAGTGATGGGGGGGCCGGGGAGCTGTTTTTT

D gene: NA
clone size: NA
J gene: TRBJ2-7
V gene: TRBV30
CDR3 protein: CALGLSSPQSYEQYF
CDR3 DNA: TGTGCCCTCGGGCTATCTAGCCCTCAAAGCTACGAGCAGTACTTC

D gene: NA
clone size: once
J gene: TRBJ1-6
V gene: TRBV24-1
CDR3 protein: CATSENRDNSPLHF
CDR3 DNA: TGTGCCACCAGTGAGAACAGGGATAATTCACCCCTCCACTTT

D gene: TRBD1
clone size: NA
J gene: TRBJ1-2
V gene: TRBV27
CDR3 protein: CASSLGPDRALGYTF
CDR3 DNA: TGTGCCAGCAGTTTAGGACCGGACAGGGCCCTCGGCTACACCTTC

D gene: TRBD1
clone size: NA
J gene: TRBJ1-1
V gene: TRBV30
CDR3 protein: CAWKQGNAEAFF
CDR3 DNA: TGTGCCTGGAAACAGGGGAATGCTGAAGCTTTCTTT

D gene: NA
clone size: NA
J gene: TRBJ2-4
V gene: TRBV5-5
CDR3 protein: CASSSDSLAKNIQYF
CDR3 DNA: TGTGCCAGCAGCTCAGATTCTCTAGCCAAAAACATTCAGTACTTC

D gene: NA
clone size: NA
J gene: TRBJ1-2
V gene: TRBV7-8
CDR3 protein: CASSSGPTTTYGYTF
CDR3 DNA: TGTGCCAGCAGCTCCGGCCCAACCACTACCTATGGCTACACCTTC

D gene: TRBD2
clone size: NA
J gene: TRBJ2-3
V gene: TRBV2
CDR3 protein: CASSDTGTSGDSTDTQYF
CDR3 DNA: TGTGCCAGCAGTGACACCGGGACTAGCGGGGATAGCACAGATACGCAGTATTTT

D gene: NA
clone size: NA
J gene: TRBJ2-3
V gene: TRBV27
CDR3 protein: CASSSRWASGQTDTQYF
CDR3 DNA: TGTGCCAGCAGTTCCCGTTGGGCCAGCGGGCAGACAGATACGCAGTATTTT

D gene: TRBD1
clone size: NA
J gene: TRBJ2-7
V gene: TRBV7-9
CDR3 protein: CASSPTGREQYF
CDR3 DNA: TGTGCCAGCAGCCCGACAGGGCGCGAGCAGTACTTC